This entry lists 12 T cell receptor beta chains sequenced from one sample in a study of shared clonotypes between healthy human individuals. Data came from immunoSEQ multiplex PCR; TCRdb stores just in-frame clones and leaves some out. The sample includes over a million clones, about 74% seen only once; the top ten take about 1.5%. The specimen sequenced was memory CD4+ T cells sorted from blood. As for subset: CD45RA-negative fraction. Receptors were obtained from a man aged 18-30 years in good health.

The V call is TRBV28, the J call TRBJ1-2; TRBD1 matches 8 bases. Germline lookup yields CDR1 MDHEN and CDR2 SYDVKM. With 2 bases clipped from V and 7 bases from J, the junction kept 6 bases outside the gene matches. This CDR3 is built from 14 residues. In DNA, the CDR3 is TGTGCCAGCAGTTTAAGGGGACAGGCGAGTGGCTACACCTTC. Translated: CASSLRGQASGYTF.

CDR3 sequence: CASSLGVRAGDNEQFF. In DNA form, the CDR3 reads TGTGCCAGCAGCTTGGGGGTCAGGGCCGGAGACAATGAGCAGTTCTTC. The rearrangement uses TRBV5-4 and TRBJ2-1; TRBD1 might be the D (5 bases). The length of the CDR3 is 16 residues. Germline CDR1 and CDR2: SGHNT and YYREEE (reference sequence). Trimming took 0 bases from V and 5 from J, leaving 15 bases between them.

The J gene is TRBJ2-7, the V gene TRBV18, with D tentatively TRBD1 (6 bases). The length of the CDR3 is 18 residues. CDR1 and CDR2 (germline): KGHSH, LQKENI. V was clipped by 2 bases and J by 5 bases, with 25 bases between them. DNA of the CDR3: TGTGCCAGCTCACCAGGGTGGACAGCCGAGCGAAGACTGAACGAGCAGTACTTC. Residues: CASSPGWTAERRLNEQYF.

In this sample, this clone turned up many times. The chain has TRBV5-6 and TRBJ2-3; TRBD1 or TRBD2 may be the D gene (5 bases each). Trimming took off 4 bases at V and 3 bases at J, with 12 bases between the two ends. The CDR3 loop spans 14 amino acids. In germline, CDR1 is SGHDT, CDR2 YYEEEE. The CDR3 region is CASSGREFTDTQYF. The CDR3 nucleotides read TGTGCCAGCAGCGGCAGGGAGTTTACAGATACGCAGTATTTT.

The J gene is TRBJ2-5, the V gene TRBV5-6, with D tentatively TRBD2 (6 bases). Trimming removed 3 bases from V and 5 bases from J, with 14 bases in between. The germline gives CDR1 SGHDT, CDR2 YYEEEE. The CDR3 contains 14 residues. The CDR3 coding sequence is TGTGCCAGCAGCTGGCGGGACGGCGCGGAGACCCAGTACTTC. Residues: CASSWRDGAETQYF.

This chain links TRBV7-2 with TRBJ2-2; D could derive from TRBD1 or TRBD2 (6 bases each). Trimming shortened V by 2 bases and J by 4 bases, and 14 bases separated the two germline ends. The CDR3 is 16 amino acids. Germline V gene data show CDR1 as SGHTA and CDR2 as FQGNSA. CDR3 residues: CASSLFGGSGTGELFF. The CDR3 bases are TGTGCCAGCAGCTTATTCGGGGGCTCGGGCACCGGGGAGCTGTTTTTT. Together with reference TRBV7-2 and TRBJ2-2, the CDR3 gives the full variable domain: GAGVSQSPSNKVTEKGKDVELRCDPISGHTALYWYRQSLGQGLEFLIYFQGNSAPDKSGLPSDRFSAERTGGSVSTLTIQRTQQEDSAVYLCASSLFGGSGTGELFFGEGSRLTVL.

The chain is built from TRBV2 and TRBJ1-6, with 7 bases lining up with TRBD1. CDR3 length equals 15 residues. With V trimmed by 8 bases and J by 10 bases, 14 bases remained unmatched. Germline CDR1 is SNHLY and CDR2 is FYNNEI. The CDR3 loop reads CASAGQPGVTSPLHF. The DNA of the CDR3 is TGTGCCAGCGCGGGACAGCCAGGAGTTACGTCACCCCTCCACTTT.

This chain's CDR3 is CASSPRPFYEQYF. The CDR3 DNA reads TGCGCCAGCAGTCCCCGACCCTTCTACGAGCAGTACTTC. The rearrangement uses TRBV10-1 and TRBJ2-7; D is unclear. Trimming cost V 5 bases and J 3 bases, with 11 bases left between them. CDR3 length: 13 amino acids. CDR1 is WNHNN, CDR2 SYGVQD, per germline (reference sequence).

The chain recombines TRBV5-4 with TRBJ2-1; 8 bases are a match to TRBD1. CDR1 is SGHNT and CDR2 is YYREEE in the germline V gene (reference sequence). With 4 bases clipped from V and 7 bases from J, the junction kept 7 bases outside the gene matches. The length of the CDR3 is 14 residues. The DNA of the CDR3 is TGTGCCAGCAGCCCCCCGGACAGGGCGAATGAGCAGTTCTTC. Protein: CASSPPDRANEQFF.

Points on this clone: One junction end does not reproduce the germline sequence, and a read error may be involved. The V gene is TRBV7-9, the J gene TRBJ2-2, with a tentative D call TRBD2 (6 bases). Germline-derived CDR1 and CDR2 are SEHNR and FQNEAQ (reference sequence). The CDR3 length is 15 residues. In DNA, the CDR3 is TGTGCCACCAGCGGTGGAGGGGCGAACACCGGGGAGCTGTTTTTT. Translation gives CATSGGGANTGELFF.

The chain has TRBV5-6 and TRBJ2-5, with D perhaps matching TRBD2 (5 bases). Germline CDR1 and CDR2: SGHDT and YYEEEE. Trimming pared 1 base from V and 3 bases from J, leaving 13 bases between. The CDR3 loop spans 15 amino acids. The CDR3 loop is CASSLTLRTEETQYF. The CDR3, as DNA: TGTGCCAGCAGCTTGACACTACGGACTGAAGAGACCCAGTACTTC.

This clone was seen only once. This chain connects TRBV7-6 to TRBJ2-5; D might be TRBD2 (7 bases). The V gene lost 5 bases and the J gene lost 5 bases, with 18 bases spanning the gap. CDR1 is SGHVS and CDR2 is FNYEAQ in the germline V gene. The CDR3 has 15 amino acids. CDR3 nucleotide sequence: TGTGCCAGCAGCCCATCAGGGCGGGGGCGGGAGACCCAGTACTTC. Amino acids: CASSPSGRGRETQYF.